This passage covers 9 T cell receptor beta chains from one sample sequenced in a study of beta chain features in type 1 diabetes. All of the isolated RNA was reverse transcribed, so expressed TCRB transcripts were sequenced. Using immunoSEQ multiplex PCR, the repertoire was profiled, and TCRdb retains in-frame clones only, with some absent. Here the sample spans almost 350,000 clones, around 19% being singletons. Material: naive CD4+ T cells from blood. Every receptor here comes from a woman under 30 in good health.

This clone was detected a few times. This chain joins TRBV6-5 and TRBJ2-2; tentatively, D is TRBD2 (5 bases). The germline gives CDR1 MNHEY, CDR2 SVGAGI. The germline V and J ends were trimmed by 6 bases and 6 bases, with 11 bases remaining between them. CDR3 length equals 13 residues. CDR3 loop: CASRPQRAGELFF. DNA for the CDR3: TGTGCCAGCAGACCCCAGAGGGCCGGGGAGCTGTTTTTT.

V gene TRBV15 combines with J gene TRBJ2-5; no clear D gene. The length of the CDR3 is 14 residues. Germline CDR1 reads LNHNV; CDR2 reads YYDKDF (reference sequence). Trimming shortened V by 2 bases and J by 1 base, and 8 bases separated the two germline ends. Here the CDR3 reads CATSRPSFQETQYF. CDR3 DNA: TGTGCCACCAGCAGACCGTCCTTCCAAGAGACCCAGTACTTC.

This clone was recorded a few times. This chain connects TRBV2 to TRBJ1-4, with 8 nucleotides matching TRBD1. CDR3 length: 15 residues. The ends lost 6 bases at V and 4 bases at J; junction bases unmatched: 7. Germline loops: CDR1 SNHLY, CDR2 FYNNEI. CDR3 in DNA: TGTGCCAGCAGCGGACAGGGACCGTTTAATGAAAAACTGTTTTTT. Residues: CASSGQGPFNEKLFF.

The rearrangement uses TRBV30 and TRBJ2-7, with D uncertain. Trimming took off 0 bases at V and 1 base at J, with 10 bases between the two ends. Germline V gene lookup returns CDR1 GTSNPN and CDR2 SVGIG (reference sequence). This CDR3 has 14 residues. CDR3 nucleotide sequence: TGTGCCTGGAGTGTACGAGGCAGTTCCTACGAGCAGTACTTC. Encoded protein: CAWSVRGSSYEQYF.

This chain joins TRBV5-1 and TRBJ2-7, with 7 bases lining up with TRBD1. This CDR3 is built from 16 residues. V gave up 4 bases and J gave up 6 bases; unmatched junction bases: 16. In germline, CDR1 is SGHRS, CDR2 YFSETQ. In nucleotides, the CDR3 is TGCGCCAGCAGCCCATCTCCGGGACAGACCCTCGCCGAGCAGTACTTC. Translated: CASSPSPGQTLAEQYF.

As for this clone: The sample holds other DNA sequences that translate to the same CDR3. The chain carries TRBV5-1 and TRBJ2-3; D unclear. Trimming removed 0 bases from V and 2 bases from J, with 7 bases in between. Germline CDR1 reads SGHRS; CDR2 reads YFSETQ. The CDR3 runs to 14 residues. The CDR3 nucleotides read TGCGCCAGCAGCTTGGCCAGTTCCACAGATACGCAGTATTTT. It yields the protein CASSLASSTDTQYF.

This clone was observed a few times. V and J are TRBV9 and TRBJ2-5; weak D call: TRBD1 (6 bases). The CDR3 runs 14 residues. Trimming took off 1 base at V and 4 bases at J, with 11 bases between the two ends. The germline V gene encodes CDR1 SGDLS and CDR2 YYNGEE. CDR3 amino acids: CASSVSSGVETQYF. The CDR3 DNA follows: TGTGCCAGCAGCGTATCTTCAGGGGTAGAGACCCAGTACTTC. Filled out from reference TRBV9 and TRBJ2-5, the complete variable domain reads DSGVTQTPKHLITATGQRVTLRCSPRSGDLSVYWYQQSLDQGLQFLIQYYNGEERAKGNILERFSAQQFPDLHSELNLSSLELGDSALYFCASSVSSGVETQYFGPGTRLLVL.

A few counts support this clone. V is TRBV9 and J is TRBJ2-5; D gene unclear. V shed 0 bases and J shed 4 bases, with 7 bases lying between them. Germline V lookup: CDR1 SGDLS, CDR2 YYNGEE. This CDR3 spans 13 amino acids. The CDR3 reads CASSVEPGETQYF. The CDR3, as DNA: TGTGCCAGCAGCGTAGAACCGGGAGAGACCCAGTACTTC.

A few counts support this clone. The CDR3 region is CASSQATQTEAFF. As DNA, the CDR3 is TGCGCCAGCAGCCAAGCCACCCAGACAGAAGCTTTCTTT. The chain uses TRBV4-3 and TRBJ1-1; D is uncertain. The V end was cut by 1 base, the J end by 8 bases, with 11 bases between. CDR1 is LGHNA and CDR2 is YSLEER in the germline V gene. CDR3 length equals 13 residues.